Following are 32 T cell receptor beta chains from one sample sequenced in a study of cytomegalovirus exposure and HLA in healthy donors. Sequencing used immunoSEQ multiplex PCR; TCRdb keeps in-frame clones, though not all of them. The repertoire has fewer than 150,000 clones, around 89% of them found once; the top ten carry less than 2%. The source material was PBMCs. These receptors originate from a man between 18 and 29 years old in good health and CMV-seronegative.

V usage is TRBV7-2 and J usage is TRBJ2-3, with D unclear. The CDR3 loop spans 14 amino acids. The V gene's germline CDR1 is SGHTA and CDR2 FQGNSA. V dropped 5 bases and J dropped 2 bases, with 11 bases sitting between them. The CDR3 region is CASSPERFTDTQYF. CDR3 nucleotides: TGTGCCAGCAGCCCAGAGCGCTTCACAGATACGCAGTATTTT.

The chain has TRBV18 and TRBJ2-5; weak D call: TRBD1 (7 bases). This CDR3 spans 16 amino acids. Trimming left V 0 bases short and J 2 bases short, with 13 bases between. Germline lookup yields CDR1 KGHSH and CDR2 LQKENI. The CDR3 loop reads CASSPPQGGTQETQYF. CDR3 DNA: TGTGCCAGCTCACCACCCCAGGGGGGTACTCAAGAGACCCAGTACTTC.

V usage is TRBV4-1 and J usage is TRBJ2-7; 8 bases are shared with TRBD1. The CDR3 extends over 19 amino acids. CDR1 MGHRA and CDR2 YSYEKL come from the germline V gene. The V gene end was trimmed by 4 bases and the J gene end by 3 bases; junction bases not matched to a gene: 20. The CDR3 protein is CASSRWTGPRLGSHYEQYF. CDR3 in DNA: TGCGCCAGCAGCCGGTGGACAGGGCCGCGATTGGGGTCGCACTACGAGCAGTACTTC.

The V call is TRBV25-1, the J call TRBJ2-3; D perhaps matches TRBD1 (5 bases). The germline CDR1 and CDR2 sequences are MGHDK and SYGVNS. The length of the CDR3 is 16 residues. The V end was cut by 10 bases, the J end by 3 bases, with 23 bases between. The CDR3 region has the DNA TGTGCCACCCTTGTCGAAGGGGCGGATCGTACAGATACGCAGTATTTT. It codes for CATLVEGADRTDTQYF.

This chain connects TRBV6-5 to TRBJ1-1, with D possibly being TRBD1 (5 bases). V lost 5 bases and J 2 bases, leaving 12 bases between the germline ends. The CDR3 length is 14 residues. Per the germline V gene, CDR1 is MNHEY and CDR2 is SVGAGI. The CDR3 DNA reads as TGTGCCAGCAGTCAAAGGGGAGGAAACACTGAAGCTTTCTTT. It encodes CASSQRGGNTEAFF.

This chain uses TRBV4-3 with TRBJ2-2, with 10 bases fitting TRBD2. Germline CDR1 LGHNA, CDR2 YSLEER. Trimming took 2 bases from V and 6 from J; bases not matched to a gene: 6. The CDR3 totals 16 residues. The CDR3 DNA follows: TGCGCCAGCAGCCAATTTAGCGGGGGGCGTGCCGGGGAGCTGTTTTTT. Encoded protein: CASSQFSGGRAGELFF.

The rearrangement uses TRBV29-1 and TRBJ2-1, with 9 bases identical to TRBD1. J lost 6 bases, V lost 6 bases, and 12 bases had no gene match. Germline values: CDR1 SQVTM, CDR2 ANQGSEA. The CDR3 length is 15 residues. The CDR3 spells CSVKAGTGLANEQFF. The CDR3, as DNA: TGCAGCGTCAAGGCCGGGACAGGGTTGGCCAATGAGCAGTTCTTC.

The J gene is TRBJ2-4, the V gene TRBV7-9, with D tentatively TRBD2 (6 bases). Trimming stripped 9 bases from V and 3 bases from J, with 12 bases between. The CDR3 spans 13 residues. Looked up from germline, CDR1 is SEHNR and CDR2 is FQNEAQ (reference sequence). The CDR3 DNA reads TGTGCCAGTGGGGGGAGCGGCAAAAACATTCAGTACTTC. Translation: CASGGSGKNIQYF.

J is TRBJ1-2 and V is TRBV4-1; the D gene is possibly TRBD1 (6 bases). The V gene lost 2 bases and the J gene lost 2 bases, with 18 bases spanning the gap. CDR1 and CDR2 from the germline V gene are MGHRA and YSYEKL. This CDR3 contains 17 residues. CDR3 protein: CASSQLGEKDSNYGYTF. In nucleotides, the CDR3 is TGCGCCAGCAGCCAACTGGGCGAGAAGGACAGCAACTATGGCTACACCTTC.

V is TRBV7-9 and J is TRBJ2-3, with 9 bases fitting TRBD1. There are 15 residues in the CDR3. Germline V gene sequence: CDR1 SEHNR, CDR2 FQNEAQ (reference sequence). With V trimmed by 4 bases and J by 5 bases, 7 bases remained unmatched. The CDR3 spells CASSSQGQGVDTQYF. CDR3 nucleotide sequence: TGTGCCAGCAGCTCTCAGGGACAGGGAGTAGATACGCAGTATTTT.

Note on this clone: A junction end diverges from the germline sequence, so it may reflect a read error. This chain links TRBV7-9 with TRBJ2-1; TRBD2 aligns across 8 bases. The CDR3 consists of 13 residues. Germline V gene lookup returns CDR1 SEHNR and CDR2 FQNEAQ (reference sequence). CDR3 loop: CASSLGTSFSFIF. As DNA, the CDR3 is TGTGCCAGCAGCTTAGGGACTAGCTTCTCCTTTATCTTC.

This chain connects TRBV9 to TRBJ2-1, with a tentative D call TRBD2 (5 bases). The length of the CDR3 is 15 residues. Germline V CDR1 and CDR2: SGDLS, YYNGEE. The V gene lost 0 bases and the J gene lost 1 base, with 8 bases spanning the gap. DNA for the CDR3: TGTGCCAGCAGCGTAGGAGGGTTGTCCTACAATGAGCAGTTCTTC. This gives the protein CASSVGGLSYNEQFF.

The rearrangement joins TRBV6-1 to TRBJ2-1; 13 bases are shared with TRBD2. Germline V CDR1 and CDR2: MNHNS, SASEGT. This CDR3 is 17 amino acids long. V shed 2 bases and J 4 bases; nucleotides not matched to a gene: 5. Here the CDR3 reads CASSELLAGGPYNEQFF. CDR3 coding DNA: TGTGCCAGCAGTGAACTACTAGCGGGAGGGCCTTACAATGAGCAGTTCTTC.

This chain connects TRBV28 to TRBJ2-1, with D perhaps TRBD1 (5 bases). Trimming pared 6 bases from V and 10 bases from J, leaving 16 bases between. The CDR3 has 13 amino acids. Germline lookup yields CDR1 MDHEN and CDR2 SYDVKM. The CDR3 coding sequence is TGTGCCAGCAGCCCATCTGGGGCAGAAGAGCAGTTCTTC. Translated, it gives CASSPSGAEEQFF.

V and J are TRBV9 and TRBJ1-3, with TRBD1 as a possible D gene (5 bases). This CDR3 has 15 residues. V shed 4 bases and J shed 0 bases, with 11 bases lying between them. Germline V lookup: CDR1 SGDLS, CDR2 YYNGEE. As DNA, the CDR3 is TGTGCCAGCAGCTTGGGACTTAGCTCTGGAAACACCATATATTTT. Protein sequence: CASSLGLSSGNTIYF.

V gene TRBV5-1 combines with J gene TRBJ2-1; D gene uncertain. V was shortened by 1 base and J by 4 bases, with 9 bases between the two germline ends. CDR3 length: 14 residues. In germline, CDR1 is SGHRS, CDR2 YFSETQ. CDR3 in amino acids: CASSLYTVYNEQFF. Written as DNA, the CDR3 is TGCGCCAGCAGCTTGTATACTGTTTACAATGAGCAGTTCTTC.

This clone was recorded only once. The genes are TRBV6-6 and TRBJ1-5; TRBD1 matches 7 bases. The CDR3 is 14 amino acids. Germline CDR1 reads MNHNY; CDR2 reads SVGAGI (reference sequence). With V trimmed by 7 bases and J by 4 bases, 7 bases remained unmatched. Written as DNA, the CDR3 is TGTGCCAGCAAGCTAGACAGGGAAAATCAGCCCCAGCATTTT. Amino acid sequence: CASKLDRENQPQHF.

CDR3 sequence (DNA): TGTGCCAGCAGAAAGATAGCGGGGGGAGGCGAGCAGTACTTC. It yields the protein CASRKIAGGGEQYF. V and J are TRBV11-2 and TRBJ2-7, with TRBD2 matching 10 bases. J lost 6 bases, V lost 6 bases, and 8 bases had no gene match. The CDR3 contains 14 residues. Germline values: CDR1 SGHAT, CDR2 FQNNGV.

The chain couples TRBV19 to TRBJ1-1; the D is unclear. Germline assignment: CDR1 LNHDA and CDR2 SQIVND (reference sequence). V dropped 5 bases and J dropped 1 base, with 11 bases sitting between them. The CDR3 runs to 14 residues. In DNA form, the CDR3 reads TGTGCCAGTAGTGTAATGAGGGAGAACACTGAAGCTTTCTTT. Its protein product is CASSVMRENTEAFF.

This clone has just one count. This CDR3 reads CASSLGGPYNEQFF. CDR3 DNA: TGTGCCAGCAGTTTAGGCGGGCCATACAATGAGCAGTTCTTC. The chain links TRBV28 to TRBJ2-1; tentatively, D is TRBD2 (5 bases). Deletions cut 2 bases from V and 4 bases from J, with 9 bases between. Germline CDR1 MDHEN, CDR2 SYDVKM. The length of the CDR3 is 14 residues.

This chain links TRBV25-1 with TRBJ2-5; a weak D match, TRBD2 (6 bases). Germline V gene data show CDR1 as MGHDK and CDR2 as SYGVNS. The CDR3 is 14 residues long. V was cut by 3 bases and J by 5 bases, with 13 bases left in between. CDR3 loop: CASSESLAGETQYF. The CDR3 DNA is TGTGCCAGCAGTGAGTCACTAGCTGGTGAGACCCAGTACTTC.

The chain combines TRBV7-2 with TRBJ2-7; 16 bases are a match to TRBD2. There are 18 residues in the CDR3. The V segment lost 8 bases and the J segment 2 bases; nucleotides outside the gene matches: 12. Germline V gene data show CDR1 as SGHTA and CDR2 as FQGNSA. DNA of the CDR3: TGTGCCAGCGGAAGGCCGGGACTAGCGGGAGGGGCTGCCTACGAGCAGTACTTC. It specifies CASGRPGLAGGAAYEQYF. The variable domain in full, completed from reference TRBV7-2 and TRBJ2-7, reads GAGVSQSPSNKVTEKGKDVELRCDPISGHTALYWYRQSLGQGLEFLIYFQGNSAPDKSGLPSDRFSAERTGGSVSTLTIQRTQQEDSAVYLCASGRPGLAGGAAYEQYFGPGTRLTVT.

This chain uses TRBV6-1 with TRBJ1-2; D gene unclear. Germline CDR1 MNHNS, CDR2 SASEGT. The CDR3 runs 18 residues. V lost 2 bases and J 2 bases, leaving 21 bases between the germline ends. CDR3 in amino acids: CASSELGRSSGFNYGYTF. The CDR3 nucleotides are TGTGCCAGCAGTGAATTGGGTCGCTCTTCGGGATTCAACTATGGCTACACCTTC.

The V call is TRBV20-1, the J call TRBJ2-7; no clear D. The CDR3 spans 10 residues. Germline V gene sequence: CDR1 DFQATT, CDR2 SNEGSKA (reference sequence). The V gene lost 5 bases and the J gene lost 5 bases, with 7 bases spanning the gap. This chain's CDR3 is CSAHSDEQYF. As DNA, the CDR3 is TGCAGTGCTCATTCAGACGAGCAGTACTTC.

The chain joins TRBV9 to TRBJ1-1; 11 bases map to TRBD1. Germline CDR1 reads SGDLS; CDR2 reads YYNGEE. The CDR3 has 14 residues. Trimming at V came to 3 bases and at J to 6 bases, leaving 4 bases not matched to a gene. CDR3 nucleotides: TGTGCCAGCAGCGCGACGGGACAGGGGGCTGAAGCTTTCTTT. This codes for CASSATGQGAEAFF.

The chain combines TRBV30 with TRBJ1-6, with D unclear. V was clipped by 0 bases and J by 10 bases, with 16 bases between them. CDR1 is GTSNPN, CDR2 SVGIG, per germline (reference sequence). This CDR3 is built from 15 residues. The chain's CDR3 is CAWSVLGPEGSPLHF. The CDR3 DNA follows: TGTGCCTGGAGTGTATTGGGCCCCGAGGGATCACCCCTCCACTTT.

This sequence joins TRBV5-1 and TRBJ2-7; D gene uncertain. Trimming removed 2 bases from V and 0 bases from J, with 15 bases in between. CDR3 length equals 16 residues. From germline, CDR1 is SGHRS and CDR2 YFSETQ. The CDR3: CASSFAGSSSSYEQYF. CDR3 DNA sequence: TGCGCCAGCAGCTTCGCCGGGTCTTCGTCCTCCTACGAGCAGTACTTC.

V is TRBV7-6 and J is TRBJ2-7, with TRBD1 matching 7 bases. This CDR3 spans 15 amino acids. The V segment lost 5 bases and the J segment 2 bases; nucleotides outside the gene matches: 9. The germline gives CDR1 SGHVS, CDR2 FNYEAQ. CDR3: CASSKGQLLPYEQYF. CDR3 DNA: TGTGCCAGCAGCAAGGGACAGCTTTTACCCTACGAGCAGTACTTC. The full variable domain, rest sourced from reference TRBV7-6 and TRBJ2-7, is GAGVSQSPRYKVTKRGQDVALRCDPISGHVSLYWYRQALGQGPEFLTYFNYEAQQDKSGLPNDRFSAERPEGSISTLTIQRTEQRDSAMYRCASSKGQLLPYEQYFGPGTRLTVT.

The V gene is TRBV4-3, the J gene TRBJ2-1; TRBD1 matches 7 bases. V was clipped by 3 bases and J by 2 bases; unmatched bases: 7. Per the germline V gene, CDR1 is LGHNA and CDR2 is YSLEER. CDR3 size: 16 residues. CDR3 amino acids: CASSHPRDSTYNEQFF. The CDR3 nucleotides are TGCGCCAGCAGCCACCCCCGGGACAGTACCTACAATGAGCAGTTCTTC.

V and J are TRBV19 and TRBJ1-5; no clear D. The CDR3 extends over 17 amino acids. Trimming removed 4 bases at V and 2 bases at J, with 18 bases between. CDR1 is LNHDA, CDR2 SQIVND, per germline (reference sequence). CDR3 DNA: TGTGCCAGTAGTAATTTAGGTACCAGGTCGGGCAATCAGCCCCAGCATTTT. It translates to CASSNLGTRSGNQPQHF.

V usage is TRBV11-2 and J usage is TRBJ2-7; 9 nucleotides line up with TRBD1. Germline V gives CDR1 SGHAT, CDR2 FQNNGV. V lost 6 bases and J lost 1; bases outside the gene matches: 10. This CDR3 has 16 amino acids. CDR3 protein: CASRGQGRIVSYEQYF. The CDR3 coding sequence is TGTGCCAGCAGGGGACAGGGTCGGATAGTGTCCTACGAGCAGTACTTC.

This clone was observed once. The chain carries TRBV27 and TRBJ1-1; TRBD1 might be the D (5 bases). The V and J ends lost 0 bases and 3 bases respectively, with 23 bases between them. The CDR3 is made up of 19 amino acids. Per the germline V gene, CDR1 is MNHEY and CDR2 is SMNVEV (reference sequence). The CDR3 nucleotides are TGTGCCAGCAGTTTATCGAGGAGGGGCCTATCATTCGGCGACACTGAAGCTTTCTTT. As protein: CASSLSRRGLSFGDTEAFF.